In this sample, the clone carrying this T cell receptor (beta chain) turned up many times. Antigen: not known. TCRdb processed the 5' RACE reads anew with MiXCR; each CDR3 protein has one entry. The table has under 450,000 distinct CDR3 sequences, approximately 14% seen once. V was trimmed by 1 base and J by 3 bases, leaving 3 bases between them. This CDR3 is 13 amino acids long. The germline gives CDR1 SGHVS, CDR2 FNYEAQ. This sample was included in a study of T-cell memory formation after mild COVID-19. Findings and caveats of the study: Cross-reactive memory appears to have joined, as suggested by some responding clones showing up in pre-infection memory. A second wave of clones peaked on day 37, and their SARS-CoV-2 specificity went unconfirmed. There was a balanced CD4/CD8 profile in clones contracting day 15 to 85, and later expanders leaned CD4+.

The chain joins TRBV7-6 to TRBJ2-2; D is unresolved. This clonotype was sampled from a man aged 18 to 29 who had mild COVID-19 (a few samples of this study predate the infection). Cell type and time point are not known. Input material: PBMCs or a T cell subset sorted from them (not recorded which). The CDR3 DNA reads as TGTGCCAGCAGCTTAGGGGACACCGGGGAGCTGTTTTTT. Translated: CASSLGDTGELFF.